The 25 T cell receptor beta chains reported below all come from one sample, sequenced in a study of identical twins. Each CDR3 protein gets one entry after TCRdb re-called the 5' RACE reads with MiXCR. This table holds some 300,000 distinct CDR3 sequences, roughly an eighth found once. This sample also appeared in a second study, on yellow fever vaccine responses in identical twins.

Sequencing was performed on CD8+ T cells sorted from blood. These TCRs come from a woman younger than 35 in good health.

In this sample, this clonotype turned up a few times. This chain links TRBV20-1 with TRBJ2-5; TRBD2 agrees at 8 bases. In germline, CDR1 is DFQATT, CDR2 SNEGSKA (reference sequence). The CDR3 runs to 12 residues. With 3 bases clipped from V and 4 bases from J, the junction kept 1 base outside the gene matches. Here the CDR3 DNA reads TGCAGTGCTAGTGCGGGGGGAGAGACCCAGTACTTC. This gives the protein CSASAGGETQYF.

Many counts were recorded for this clonotype. The chain employs TRBV5-5 and TRBJ2-5; D might be TRBD1 (5 bases). Germline CDR1 reads SGHKS; CDR2 reads YYEKEE (reference sequence). The CDR3 covers 15 residues. Trimming removed 1 base from V and 5 bases from J, with 15 bases in between. The CDR3: CASSLWSMKGETQYF. In nucleotides, the CDR3 is TGTGCCAGCAGCTTGTGGTCCATGAAGGGGGAGACCCAGTACTTC.

The chain combines TRBV4-1 with TRBJ2-3; D uncertain. The CDR3 consists of 12 residues. Per the germline V gene, CDR1 is MGHRA and CDR2 is YSYEKL. V lost 3 bases to trimming and J lost 3 bases, with 4 bases between them. The CDR3 bases are TGCGCCAGCAGCCAGCAGACAGATACGCAGTATTTT. Its protein is CASSQQTDTQYF.

This clonotype occurred many times. V and J are TRBV20-1 and TRBJ2-1; 8 bases map to TRBD2. This CDR3 is 15 amino acids long. The junction had 6 bases not matched to a gene; V was cut back by 1 base and J by 4 bases. Germline CDR1 and CDR2: DFQATT and SNEGSKA (reference sequence). The CDR3 here is CSARASGRDYNEQFF. The CDR3, as DNA: TGCAGTGCTAGAGCCTCCGGGAGGGATTACAATGAGCAGTTCTTC.

The table lists this clonotype with a few counts. The rearrangement joins TRBV20-1 to TRBJ2-1, with TRBD1 matching over 9 bases. CDR1 DFQATT and CDR2 SNEGSKA come from the germline V gene (reference sequence). The trim removed 0 bases at V and 9 bases at J, leaving 6 bases unmatched. This CDR3 is 14 amino acids long. In DNA form, the CDR3 reads TGCAGTGCTAGAGATTTCGGACAGGGGCGTGAGCAGTTCTTC. It codes for CSARDFGQGREQFF.

The chain uses TRBV4-1 and TRBJ2-7; D unresolved. V lost 1 base and J lost 1, with 11 bases in between. This CDR3 region has 15 residues. The germline V gene encodes CDR1 MGHRA and CDR2 YSYEKL. The CDR3, as DNA: TGCGCCAGCAGCCAAGCCTTCAGCGTTTCCTACGAGCAGTACTTC. Translating it yields CASSQAFSVSYEQYF.

The chain has TRBV4-1 and TRBJ2-1, with 8 bases matching TRBD2. J lost 4 bases, V lost 3 bases, and 5 bases had no gene match. The germline V gene has CDR1 MGHRA and CDR2 YSYEKL. The CDR3 has 15 amino acids. CDR3 in DNA: TGCGCCAGCAGCCACTCTAGCGGGCCTTACAATGAGCAGTTCTTC. Its protein product is CASSHSSGPYNEQFF.

This clonotype was observed a handful of times. This chain uses TRBV29-1 with TRBJ2-1; the match to TRBD2 covers 9 bases. CDR3 length equals 14 residues. Germline V CDR1 and CDR2: SQVTM, ANQGSEA. Trimming at V came to 6 bases and at J to 3 bases, leaving 6 bases not matched to a gene. For the CDR3, the DNA is TGCAGCGTCGCCGGGACTAGCTACTACAATGAGCAGTTCTTC. It yields the protein CSVAGTSYYNEQFF.

This chain connects TRBV6-5 to TRBJ2-1, with 9 bases that match TRBD2. CDR3 length equals 17 residues. Per germline, CDR1 MNHEY and CDR2 SVGAGI. The trim removed 4 bases at V and 8 bases at J, leaving 15 bases unmatched. The chain's CDR3 is CASSSGPIAGEFDEQFF. The DNA for the CDR3 is TGTGCCAGCAGTTCCGGTCCGATAGCGGGAGAATTTGATGAGCAGTTCTTC.

The sample holds a few counts of this clonotype. V and J are TRBV28 and TRBJ2-7; 11 positions agree with TRBD2. This CDR3 is built from 20 residues. With V trimmed by 3 bases and J by 0 bases, 16 bases remained unmatched. Germline assignment: CDR1 MDHEN and CDR2 SYDVKM. The CDR3 DNA reads TGTGCCAGCAGTTTTTCCACCCCGGGACTAGCGGATCCTAGCTCCTACGAGCAGTACTTC. It codes for CASSFSTPGLADPSSYEQYF.

The chain uses TRBV11-1 and TRBJ2-1, with TRBD1 matching 10 bases. Trimming at V came to 5 bases and at J to 5 bases, leaving 15 bases not matched to a gene. The CDR3 loop spans 18 amino acids. Germline V gene lookup returns CDR1 SGHAT and CDR2 FQDESV (reference sequence). The CDR3 here is CASSPWGAGQGVNNEQFF. The DNA of the CDR3 is TGTGCCAGCAGCCCCTGGGGAGCCGGACAGGGGGTGAACAATGAGCAGTTCTTC.

This chain joins TRBV20-1 and TRBJ2-7; 8 bases fit TRBD2. After removal of 0 bases from V and 5 bases from J, the junction contained 6 bases not matched to a gene. Germline V gives CDR1 DFQATT, CDR2 SNEGSKA (reference sequence). This CDR3 has 14 residues. In nucleotides, the CDR3 is TGCAGTGCTAGAGATTGGGTAGCGGGACACGAGCAGTACTTC. Amino acids: CSARDWVAGHEQYF.

J is TRBJ2-1 and V is TRBV19; D assignment may be TRBD1 or TRBD2 (5 bases each). Trimming took 7 bases from V and 0 from J, leaving 13 bases between them. Germline-derived CDR1 and CDR2 are LNHDA and SQIVND (reference sequence). This CDR3 spans 15 amino acids. The CDR3 DNA follows: TGTGCCAGTACCCCGGGACCGAGCTCCTACAATGAGCAGTTCTTC. Its protein product is CASTPGPSSYNEQFF.

This clonotype was counted only a few times. The chain joins TRBV27 to TRBJ1-5; unclear D gene. The germline CDR1 and CDR2 sequences are MNHEY and SMNVEV (reference sequence). V lost 0 bases and J lost 0, with 3 bases in between. The CDR3 runs to 14 residues. CDR3 nucleotides: TGTGCCAGCAGTTTATCCTATAGCAATCAGCCCCAGCATTTT. Protein sequence: CASSLSYSNQPQHF.

The chain employs TRBV7-9 and TRBJ2-7; no reliable D call. V dropped 4 bases and J dropped 4 bases, with 14 bases sitting between them. The CDR3 length is 14 residues. Germline V gene data show CDR1 as SEHNR and CDR2 as FQNEAQ (reference sequence). CDR3 region: CASSSRRRVYEQYF. DNA of the CDR3: TGTGCCAGCAGCTCTAGGAGAAGAGTTTACGAGCAGTACTTC.

In DNA, the CDR3 is TGCGCCAGCAGCTTGGCCTTAGCGGGAGTAGGGAGCACAGATACGCAGTATTTT. This translates into CASSLALAGVGSTDTQYF. The chain links TRBV5-1 to TRBJ2-3; TRBD2 agrees at 9 bases. The CDR3 runs to 18 residues. The germline V gene has CDR1 SGHRS and CDR2 YFSETQ. V lost 0 bases and J lost 0; bases outside the gene matches: 8.

The rearrangement joins TRBV19 to TRBJ2-7; weak D call: TRBD2 (6 bases). This CDR3 spans 14 amino acids. Trimming left V 0 bases short and J 3 bases short, with 9 bases between. Germline lookup yields CDR1 LNHDA and CDR2 SQIVND (reference sequence). This CDR3 reads CASSIDRLGYEQYF. CDR3 in DNA: TGTGCCAGTAGTATAGACCGACTAGGCTACGAGCAGTACTTC.

The chain links TRBV20-1 to TRBJ2-7; the D gene could be TRBD1 or TRBD2 (5 bases each). Germline CDR1 DFQATT, CDR2 SNEGSKA (reference sequence). Trimming took 6 bases from V and 4 from J, leaving 13 bases between them. This CDR3 comprises 12 residues. The CDR3 region has the DNA TGCAGTGCGCGCCGGGGCGGTTACGAGCAGTACTTC. The encoded protein is CSARRGGYEQYF.

This clonotype was picked up many times. The J gene is TRBJ2-7, the V gene TRBV29-1; D is possibly TRBD1 (5 bases). Germline V gives CDR1 SQVTM, CDR2 ANQGSEA. The CDR3 spans 11 residues. The germline V and J ends were trimmed by 5 bases and 7 bases, with 12 bases remaining between them. The CDR3 DNA follows: TGCAGCGTTACCCAGGGTGGTGAGCAGTACTTC. Translated: CSVTQGGEQYF.

The V call is TRBV9, the J call TRBJ2-1; 9 nucleotides match TRBD2. J lost 4 bases, V lost 0 bases, and 2 bases had no gene match. The CDR3 length is 15 residues. The germline V gene has CDR1 SGDLS and CDR2 YYNGEE. The chain's CDR3 is CASSVVREGYNEQFF. CDR3 bases: TGTGCCAGCAGCGTAGTGCGGGAGGGGTACAATGAGCAGTTCTTC.

The rearrangement joins TRBV28 to TRBJ2-2; 9 positions agree with TRBD2. CDR3 length: 15 residues. Unmatched junction bases numbered 5, after V lost 5 bases and J lost 4 bases. Germline assignment: CDR1 MDHEN and CDR2 SYDVKM. CDR3 DNA sequence: TGTGCCAGCAGTCAACCGGGACTAGCCACCGGGGAGCTGTTTTTT. It translates to CASSQPGLATGELFF.

This clonotype was detected only a few times. The chain couples TRBV12-3 or TRBV12-4 to TRBJ1-2; D is uncertain. This CDR3 spans 15 amino acids. V gave up 1 base and J gave up 7 bases, with 16 bases separating them. In nucleotides, the CDR3 is TGTGCCAGCAGTTTAGGAGGGATCCTGCAAGGTGGCTACACCTTC. This codes for CASSLGGILQGGYTF.

This chain connects TRBV5-1 to TRBJ2-1; D is perhaps TRBD2 (5 bases). Germline V lookup: CDR1 SGHRS, CDR2 YFSETQ. The V gene lost 1 base and the J gene lost 1 base, with 12 bases spanning the gap. CDR3 length: 16 residues. This chain's CDR3 is CASSLYGGYSYNEQFF. The DNA for the CDR3 is TGCGCCAGCAGCTTGTACGGCGGGTATTCCTACAATGAGCAGTTCTTC.

This clonotype was recorded at least ten times. The chain employs TRBV4-1 and TRBJ2-2; TRBD1 matches 7 bases. V gave up 4 bases and J gave up 0 bases; unmatched junction bases: 8. CDR1 is MGHRA and CDR2 is YSYEKL in the germline V gene. The CDR3 covers 17 residues. For the CDR3, the DNA is TGCGCCAGCAGCCGTCCGGACAGGACAGCGAACACCGGGGAGCTGTTTTTT. Amino acids: CASSRPDRTANTGELFF.

The chain carries TRBV6-2 or TRBV6-3 and TRBJ1-2; 7 bases are a match to TRBD1. Germline V gene sequence: CDR1 MNHEY, CDR2 SVGEGT. V shed 7 bases and J 4 bases; nucleotides not matched to a gene: 9. CDR3 size: 14 residues. CDR3 amino acids: CASTRDSLSYGYTF. In DNA, the CDR3 is TGTGCCAGCACCCGGGACAGTCTCTCCTATGGCTACACCTTC.